A single sample gave rise to the 22 T cell receptor beta chains below, sequenced in a study of cytomegalovirus exposure and HLA in healthy donors. The PCR employed 60 Vbeta primers together with 13 Jbeta primers. This table comes from immunoSEQ multiplex PCR, and its TCRdb copy is limited to in-frame clones, with some not included. Counted here are about 100,000 clones, about four fifths occurring once; the ten biggest clones make up about 3.8%. Sequenced material: PBMCs. Receptors originate from a woman aged 40-49 years in good health and CMV-seronegative.

CDR3 protein: CASSLGTKPGNTIYF. DNA for the CDR3: TGCGCCAGCAGCTTGGGAACGAAGCCTGGAAACACCATATATTTT. The chain joins TRBV5-1 to TRBJ1-3; no reliable D call. The CDR3 consists of 15 residues. The V gene lost 0 bases and the J gene lost 2 bases, with 9 bases spanning the gap. The germline CDR1 and CDR2 sequences are SGHRS and YFSETQ.

The rearrangement links TRBV27 to TRBJ1-2; 9 bases fit TRBD1. Germline V gene lookup returns CDR1 MNHEY and CDR2 SMNVEV (reference sequence). J lost 5 bases, V lost 4 bases, and 11 bases had no gene match. The CDR3 covers 16 residues. This chain's CDR3 is CASSWGTGLFGYGYTF. CDR3 DNA sequence: TGTGCCAGCAGTTGGGGGACAGGGCTATTCGGGTATGGCTACACCTTC.

The chain combines TRBV15 with TRBJ2-4, with 7 bases lining up with TRBD1. CDR1 is LNHNV and CDR2 is YYDKDF in the germline V gene (reference sequence). CDR3 length equals 14 residues. With 9 bases clipped from V and 0 bases from J, the junction kept 5 bases outside the gene matches. Here the CDR3 reads CATKDRRAKNIQYF. The CDR3 DNA is TGTGCCACTAAGGACAGGAGAGCCAAAAACATTCAGTACTTC.

This rearrangement joins TRBV5-3 to TRBJ1-6; a weak D match, TRBD1 (6 bases). TRBV5-3 is known as an ORF, though its function is uncertain. The CDR3 totals 16 residues. Trimming took 0 bases from V and 3 from J, leaving 10 bases between them. This chain's CDR3 is CARSLGQGNYNSPLHF. As DNA, the CDR3 is TGTGCCAGAAGCTTGGGCCAGGGGAACTATAATTCACCCCTCCACTTT.

The V gene is TRBV14, the J gene TRBJ2-7; perhaps TRBD1 as D (6 bases). CDR1 SGHDN and CDR2 FVKESK come from the germline V gene. The length of the CDR3 is 15 residues. Trimming left V 4 bases short and J 0 bases short, with 13 bases between. CDR3 in amino acids: CASSRRLDSSYEQYF. The CDR3 nucleotides are TGTGCCAGCAGCCGCAGGTTGGACAGCTCCTACGAGCAGTACTTC. The complete variable domain, with remaining parts taken from reference TRBV14 and TRBJ2-7, reads EAGVTQFPSHSVIEKGQTVTLRCDPISGHDNLYWYRRVMGKEIKFLLHFVKESKQDESGMPNNRFLAERTGGTYSTLKVQPAELEDSGVYFCASSRRLDSSYEQYFGPGTRLTVT.

This sequence joins TRBV5-1 and TRBJ1-2; D possibly corresponds to TRBD1 (6 bases). This CDR3 has 15 residues. Germline V CDR1 and CDR2: SGHRS, YFSETQ. Trimming stripped 0 bases from V and 4 bases from J, with 13 bases between. CDR3 in DNA: TGCGCCAGCAGCTTGGAGGGGGTAGGAGGCTATGGCTACACCTTC. Its translation is CASSLEGVGGYGYTF.

This chain joins TRBV5-1 and TRBJ1-1, with 7 bases aligning to TRBD1. Germline assignment: CDR1 SGHRS and CDR2 YFSETQ. This CDR3 spans 12 amino acids. With V trimmed by 3 bases and J by 6 bases, 2 bases remained unmatched. DNA for the CDR3: TGCGCCAGCAGCTCGACAGGGCCTGAAGCTTTCTTT. Protein: CASSSTGPEAFF. Variable domain in full (rest from reference TRBV5-1 and TRBJ1-1): KAGVTQTPRYLIKTRGQQVTLSCSPISGHRSVSWYQQTPGQGLQFLFEYFSETQRNKGNFPGRFSGRQFSNSRSEMNVSTLELGDSALYLCASSSTGPEAFFGQGTRLTVV.

This clone came up a few times. The chain is built from TRBV5-5 and TRBJ2-7; TRBD1 is a possible D gene (5 bases). CDR1 SGHKS and CDR2 YYEKEE come from the germline V gene (reference sequence). The CDR3 consists of 14 residues. V was cut by 6 bases and J by 0 bases, with 13 bases left in between. DNA of the CDR3: TGTGCCAGCATCCTTCAGGGTAGCTCCTACGAGCAGTACTTC. Protein: CASILQGSSYEQYF.

V usage is TRBV5-1 and J usage is TRBJ2-3; 7 bases align to TRBD1. Germline CDR1 SGHRS, CDR2 YFSETQ. There are 14 residues in the CDR3. V dropped 6 bases and J dropped 6; count of bases not matched to a gene: 10. The CDR3 region is CASTPRTGPDTQYF. The CDR3, as DNA: TGCGCCAGCACCCCCCGGACAGGTCCGGATACGCAGTATTTT. Full variable domain (outside the CDR3, taken from reference TRBV5-1 and TRBJ2-3): KAGVTQTPRYLIKTRGQQVTLSCSPISGHRSVSWYQQTPGQGLQFLFEYFSETQRNKGNFPGRFSGRQFSNSRSEMNVSTLELGDSALYLCASTPRTGPDTQYFGPGTRLTVL.

The chain combines TRBV7-9 with TRBJ1-3; 7 bases align to TRBD1. J gave up 2 bases and V 4 bases, and 5 bases lay outside the gene matches. This CDR3 is built from 15 residues. CDR1 and CDR2 (germline): SEHNR, FQNEAQ (reference sequence). CDR3 amino acids: CASSSYRGPGNTIYF. CDR3 in DNA: TGTGCCAGCAGCTCCTACAGGGGTCCTGGAAACACCATATATTTT.

This clone was observed a few times. The rearrangement joins TRBV7-2 to TRBJ1-6; 9 bases agree with TRBD1. J was trimmed by 7 bases and V by 5 bases; bases with no gene match: 15. Germline V CDR1 and CDR2: SGHTA, FQGNSA. The CDR3 loop spans 18 amino acids. In nucleotides, the CDR3 is TGTGCCAGCAGCACTGCCGGGACAGGGAGGGGAATAAATTCACCCCTCCACTTT. Translating it yields CASSTAGTGRGINSPLHF.

The rearrangement uses TRBV15 and TRBJ2-7; D is possibly TRBD2 (6 bases). Germline CDR1 is LNHNV and CDR2 is YYDKDF (reference sequence). Trimming removed 8 bases from V and 5 bases from J, with 19 bases in between. The CDR3 runs to 14 residues. CDR3 bases: TGTGCCACCCAAGAGGGAGGCCCTACTGACGAGCAGTACTTC. Protein: CATQEGGPTDEQYF.

This clone was recorded once. J is TRBJ2-5 and V is TRBV7-6, with TRBD2 matching over 9 bases. Germline loops: CDR1 SGHVS, CDR2 FNYEAQ. V lost 1 base and J lost 4; bases outside the gene matches: 7. The CDR3 has 16 amino acids. CDR3 amino acids: CASSLGARGGRETQYF. The CDR3, as DNA: TGTGCCAGCAGCTTAGGGGCGCGGGGGGGTAGAGAGACCCAGTACTTC.

This rearrangement joins TRBV9 to TRBJ2-2; 7 positions agree with TRBD1. CDR1 and CDR2 from the germline V gene are SGDLS and YYNGEE. After removal of 3 bases from V and 8 bases from J, the junction contained 4 bases not matched to a gene. This CDR3 is 13 amino acids long. CDR3 in amino acids: CASSAYRGGELFF. The DNA for the CDR3 is TGTGCCAGCAGCGCCTACAGGGGTGGGGAGCTGTTTTTT. The full variable domain, with the rest looked up from reference TRBV9 and TRBJ2-2, is DSGVTQTPKHLITATGQRVTLRCSPRSGDLSVYWYQQSLDQGLQFLIQYYNGEERAKGNILERFSAQQFPDLHSELNLSSLELGDSALYFCASSAYRGGELFFGEGSRLTVL.

This chain links TRBV4-1 with TRBJ2-7; 8 nucleotides line up with TRBD1. CDR3 length: 14 residues. With V trimmed by 1 base and J by 7 bases, 6 bases remained unmatched. Germline V lookup: CDR1 MGHRA, CDR2 YSYEKL. CDR3 nucleotide sequence: TGCGCCAGCAGCCAAGGTTGGACAGGGCGTGAGCAGTACTTC. Translation: CASSQGWTGREQYF.

This clone was seen a single time. The chain links TRBV29-1 to TRBJ2-5; D may be TRBD2 (5 bases). V was pared by 0 bases and J by 5 bases, with 7 bases between. This CDR3 spans 12 amino acids. The germline V gene encodes CDR1 SQVTM and CDR2 ANQGSEA. For the CDR3, the DNA is TGCAGCGTTGAAGACGGGGTGGAGACCCAGTACTTC. This sequence encodes CSVEDGVETQYF.

The CDR3, as DNA: TGTGCCAGCAGTGACGGGGTCCCATACGAGCAGTACTTC. Translating gives CASSDGVPYEQYF. This chain uses TRBV6-5 with TRBJ2-7; D might be TRBD2 (5 bases). V was cut by 5 bases and J by 4 bases, with 12 bases left in between. Germline loops: CDR1 MNHEY, CDR2 SVGAGI. The CDR3 is 13 amino acids.

This chain links TRBV5-1 with TRBJ1-1; D gene ambiguous. This CDR3 is 15 amino acids long. The germline CDR1 and CDR2 sequences are SGHRS and YFSETQ. Trimming took off 1 base at V and 5 bases at J, with 15 bases between the two ends. CDR3 DNA sequence: TGCGCCAGCAGCTTGTACGGGGAATTGGGAACTGAAGCTTTCTTT. Protein product: CASSLYGELGTEAFF.

The genes are TRBV19 and TRBJ1-5, with 8 bases lining up with TRBD1. This CDR3 comprises 14 residues. The germline CDR1 and CDR2 sequences are LNHDA and SQIVND (reference sequence). Losses at the gene ends were 5 bases for V and 4 bases for J; bases not matched to a gene: 4. The CDR3 protein is CASSLTGVNQPQHF. In DNA form, the CDR3 reads TGTGCCAGTAGTTTGACAGGGGTGAATCAGCCCCAGCATTTT.

The chain is built from TRBV5-4 and TRBJ2-2; D is unclear. V gave up 1 base and J gave up 1 base, with 5 bases separating them. The CDR3 runs 14 residues. Looked up from germline, CDR1 is SGHNT and CDR2 is YYREEE (reference sequence). DNA of the CDR3: TGTGCCAGCAGCTTGTACAGGAACACCGGGGAGCTGTTTTTT. Translated: CASSLYRNTGELFF.

Regarding this clone: The junction shows a germline mismatch at one end, possibly a read error. V usage is TRBV30 and J usage is TRBJ1-5; the D gene is possibly TRBD1 (5 bases). Germline assignment: CDR1 GTSNPN and CDR2 SVGIG (reference sequence). There are 17 residues in the CDR3. CDR3 amino acids: CAWSPQRGKYSNQPQNF. The CDR3 DNA reads TGTGCCTGGAGCCCCCAGCGGGGGAAATATAGCAATCAGCCCCAGAATTTT.

The chain couples TRBV5-5 to TRBJ1-3; 9 nucleotides line up with TRBD1. V shed 5 bases and J 8 bases; nucleotides not matched to a gene: 8. This CDR3 spans 14 amino acids. Germline lookup yields CDR1 SGHKS and CDR2 YYEKEE (reference sequence). Here the CDR3 reads CASRYTGGSDTIYF. As DNA, the CDR3 is TGTGCCAGCAGATATACAGGGGGCAGTGACACCATATATTTT.